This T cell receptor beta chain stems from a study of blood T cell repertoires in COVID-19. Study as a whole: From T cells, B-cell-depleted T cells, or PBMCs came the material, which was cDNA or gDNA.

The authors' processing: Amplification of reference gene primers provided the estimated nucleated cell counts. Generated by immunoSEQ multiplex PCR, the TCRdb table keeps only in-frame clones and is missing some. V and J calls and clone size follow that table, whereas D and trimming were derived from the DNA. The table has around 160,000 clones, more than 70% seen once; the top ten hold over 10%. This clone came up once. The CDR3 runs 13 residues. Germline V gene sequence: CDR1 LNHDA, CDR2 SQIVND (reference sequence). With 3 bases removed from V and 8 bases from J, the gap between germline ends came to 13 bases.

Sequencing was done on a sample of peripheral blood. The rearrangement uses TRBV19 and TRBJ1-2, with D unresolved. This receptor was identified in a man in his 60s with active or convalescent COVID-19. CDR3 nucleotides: TGTGCCAGTAGTATTGCGGGCTCGGAGGGCTACACCTTC. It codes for CASSIAGSEGYTF.